What follows describes a single TCR beta chain. The CDR3 sequence is 17 residues long. Germline lookup yields CDR1 KGHSH and CDR2 LQKENI. V lost 3 bases, J lost 3 bases, and 21 bases lay in between. This entry is derived from a study of blood T cell repertoires in COVID-19. Study overall: COVID-19 samples collected from the United States, Italy and Spain covered acute and convalescent phases.

TCRdb keeps only in-frame clones here, not all; method: immunoSEQ multiplex PCR. The table shows over 65,000 clones, with over 70% occurring only once. V usage is TRBV18 and J usage is TRBJ2-7, with TRBD2 as a possible D gene (6 bases). Sample: peripheral blood. This receptor was obtained from a human donor in a cohort sampled during active COVID-19. CDR3 in DNA: TGTGCCAGCTCACCGGGACTTGGACATTACAGCAGCTACGAGCAGTACTTC. This codes for CASSPGLGHYSSYEQYF. The full variable domain, with the rest looked up from reference TRBV18 and TRBJ2-7, is NAGVMQNPRHLVRRRGQEARLRCSPMKGHSHVYWYRQLPEEGLKFMVYLQKENIIDESGMPKERFSAEFPKEGPSILRIQQVVRGDSAAYFCASSPGLGHYSSYEQYFGPGTRLTVT.